These 24 T cell receptor beta chains came from one sample sequenced in a study of cytomegalovirus exposure and HLA in healthy donors. The method was immunoSEQ multiplex PCR; TCRdb's version includes in-frame clones alone and lacks a portion of them. Seen here are about 220,000 clones, roughly 83% observed once, and the top ten hold about 14%. The sample consisted of PBMCs. The receptors come from a woman aged 25 to 39 in good health and CMV-seropositive.

V is TRBV29-1 and J is TRBJ2-1, with 7 bases identical to TRBD1. Germline trimming cut 4 bases from V and 6 bases from J; bases unmatched to any gene: 18. The CDR3 runs 17 residues. The germline V gene encodes CDR1 SQVTM and CDR2 ANQGSEA. The CDR3 here is CSVARDRTRPKVNEQFF. CDR3 bases: TGCAGCGTTGCCCGGGACAGAACCCGACCCAAGGTCAATGAGCAGTTCTTC.

The V call is TRBV10-3, the J call TRBJ2-7; D ambiguous. This CDR3 is 11 amino acids long. From germline, CDR1 is ENHRY and CDR2 SYGVKD. V shed 6 bases and J shed 3 bases, with 6 bases lying between them. The CDR3 coding sequence is TGTGCCATCAGAGACGACTACGAGCAGTACTTC. Residues: CAIRDDYEQYF.

The CDR3 bases are TGTGCCAGCAGTGGGCCTCTTTTGGTCGCAACTAATGAAAAACTGTTTTTT. Protein product: CASSGPLLVATNEKLFF. This sequence joins TRBV6-1 and TRBJ1-4; D ambiguous. Germline V gene data show CDR1 as MNHNS and CDR2 as SASEGT. The CDR3 sequence is 17 residues long. V lost 4 bases, J lost 0 bases, and 15 bases lay in between.

Ten or more counts support this clone. The chain joins TRBV4-1 to TRBJ1-1; TRBD1 agrees at 7 bases. The CDR3 totals 15 residues. Losses at the gene ends were 5 bases for V and 1 base for J; bases not matched to a gene: 7. CDR1 is MGHRA, CDR2 YSYEKL, per germline. The DNA of the CDR3 is TGCGCCAGCAGCTACCGACAGGGATGGAACACTGAAGCTTTCTTT. It yields the protein CASSYRQGWNTEAFF.

DNA for the CDR3: TGCAGCGTTGAAGAAGTTAACACCGGCAATGAGCAGTTCTTC. Translated, it gives CSVEEVNTGNEQFF. The gene calls are TRBV29-1 and TRBJ2-1, with D uncertain. Germline V lookup: CDR1 SQVTM, CDR2 ANQGSEA. There are 14 residues in the CDR3. V lost 0 bases, J lost 6 bases, and 12 bases lay in between.

The V and J genes are TRBV7-2 and TRBJ1-1; D unclear. V lost 2 bases to trimming and J lost 1 base, with 5 bases between them. The CDR3 totals 13 residues. The germline V gene encodes CDR1 SGHTA and CDR2 FQGNSA. CDR3 sequence reads: CASSLSQNTEAFF. The DNA for the CDR3 is TGTGCCAGCAGCTTAAGCCAGAACACTGAAGCTTTCTTT. Full variable domain (outside the CDR3, taken from reference TRBV7-2 and TRBJ1-1): GAGVSQSPSNKVTEKGKDVELRCDPISGHTALYWYRQSLGQGLEFLIYFQGNSAPDKSGLPSDRFSAERTGGSVSTLTIQRTQQEDSAVYLCASSLSQNTEAFFGQGTRLTVV.

This clone appeared once. The rearrangement joins TRBV7-3 to TRBJ2-2, with 8 nucleotides matching TRBD2. Germline V gene data show CDR1 as SGHTA and CDR2 as FQGTGA. The junction had 9 bases not matched to a gene; V was cut back by 5 bases and J by 7 bases. The length of the CDR3 is 15 residues. The CDR3 sequence: CASSPRTSSGGELFF. CDR3 coding DNA: TGTGCCAGCAGCCCTCGGACTAGCTCCGGCGGGGAGCTGTTTTTT.

V is TRBV4-2 and J is TRBJ1-1, with 9 bases fitting TRBD1. This CDR3 is built from 15 residues. In germline, CDR1 is LGHNA, CDR2 YNFKEQ. V lost 1 base to trimming and J lost 5 bases; unmatched junction nucleotides: 5. CDR3 DNA: TGTGCCAGCAGCCAAGGAGGACAGGGGAGTACTGAAGCTTTCTTT. Amino acids: CASSQGGQGSTEAFF.

This clone was detected a few times. This rearrangement joins TRBV2 to TRBJ2-2; D gene unclear. The CDR3 is 11 residues long. Germline CDR1 reads SNHLY; CDR2 reads FYNNEI. Trimming took off 9 bases at V and 6 bases at J, with 8 bases between the two ends. The CDR3 spells CASQGAGELFF. Written as DNA, the CDR3 is TGTGCCAGTCAAGGTGCCGGGGAGCTGTTTTTT.

This clone was detected once. The V call is TRBV14, the J call TRBJ2-7; D is possibly TRBD2 (5 bases). Germline loops: CDR1 SGHDN, CDR2 FVKESK. Between the trimmed V and J ends, which lost 8 bases and 3 bases, there was a span of 17 bases. The CDR3 sequence is 14 residues long. CDR3 amino acids: CASQEKSGNYEQYF. CDR3 DNA sequence: TGTGCCAGCCAAGAAAAATCGGGGAACTACGAGCAGTACTTC.

The V call is TRBV30, the J call TRBJ1-2, with D hard to call. CDR3 length: 10 amino acids. Germline V CDR1 and CDR2: GTSNPN, SVGIG (reference sequence). The CDR3 region has the DNA TGTGGGTACGGGAGCTATGGCTACACCTTC. Its translation: CGYGSYGYTF.

The chain employs TRBV9 and TRBJ2-1; possibly TRBD2 for D (6 bases). The length of the CDR3 is 12 residues. Between the trimmed V and J ends, which lost 4 bases and 9 bases, there was a span of 11 bases. CDR1 and CDR2 (germline): SGDLS, YYNGEE. The CDR3 loop is CASSTPEGEQFF. In DNA form, the CDR3 reads TGTGCCAGCAGCACTCCGGAGGGTGAGCAGTTCTTC.

The chain is built from TRBV29-1 and TRBJ2-5; D remains unclear. V gave up 0 bases and J gave up 5 bases, with 4 bases separating them. Germline-derived CDR1 and CDR2 are SQVTM and ANQGSEA. The CDR3 has 11 amino acids. This CDR3 reads CSVEDGETQYF. CDR3 nucleotide sequence: TGCAGCGTTGAAGACGGGGAGACCCAGTACTTC.

This chain uses TRBV6-1 with TRBJ1-5; unclear D gene. Germline assignment: CDR1 MNHNS and CDR2 SASEGT. The CDR3 has 15 residues. V was shortened by 2 bases and J by 1 base, with 9 bases between the two germline ends. The CDR3 coding sequence is TGTGCCAGCAGTGAAATATCCGGCAGCAATCAGCCCCAGCATTTT. It codes for CASSEISGSNQPQHF.

In this sample, this clone turned up once. The genes are TRBV9 and TRBJ1-1; TRBD1 is a possible D gene (6 bases). Germline loops: CDR1 SGDLS, CDR2 YYNGEE. The length of the CDR3 is 14 residues. The ends were cut back, 7 bases at V and 1 base at J, with 14 bases in the middle. The CDR3 coding sequence is TGTGCCAGCGGGGACATTCGGTCGAACACTGAAGCTTTCTTT. Protein: CASGDIRSNTEAFF.

The chain joins TRBV30 to TRBJ1-2; D is undetermined. V lost 4 bases and J lost 4, with 13 bases in between. This CDR3 has 13 amino acids. Germline V gives CDR1 GTSNPN, CDR2 SVGIG (reference sequence). CDR3 DNA sequence: TGTGCCTGGAATAAGGGTCCCTTCTATGGCTACACCTTC. Encoded protein: CAWNKGPFYGYTF.

V gene TRBV28 combines with J gene TRBJ2-3, with TRBD2 as a possible D gene (6 bases). V was pared by 4 bases and J by 2 bases, with 10 bases between. The CDR3 is 14 amino acids. Germline V gene sequence: CDR1 MDHEN, CDR2 SYDVKM. Written as DNA, the CDR3 is TGTGCCAGCAGTTGGGGAGGCATCACAGATACGCAGTATTTT. Residues: CASSWGGITDTQYF.

This rearrangement joins TRBV5-4 to TRBJ1-1; 8 bases match TRBD1. V dropped 3 bases and J dropped 2; count of bases not matched to a gene: 3. Per the germline V gene, CDR1 is SGHNT and CDR2 is YYREEE (reference sequence). The CDR3 has 14 residues. The CDR3 DNA sequence: TGTGCCAGCAGCTCGGACAGGGAAAACACTGAAGCTTTCTTT. Translated, it gives CASSSDRENTEAFF.

The chain is built from TRBV11-2 and TRBJ2-1; D gene uncertain. Germline V gene data show CDR1 as SGHAT and CDR2 as FQNNGV. V shed 5 bases and J shed 8 bases, with 10 bases lying between them. The CDR3 consists of 12 residues. This CDR3 reads CASSPMVDEQFF. The CDR3, as DNA: TGTGCCAGCAGCCCAATGGTCGATGAGCAGTTCTTC.

V is TRBV23-1 and J is TRBJ1-2; no reliable D call. TRBV23-1 is noted as an ORF with a role that remains uncertain. The CDR3 spans 14 residues. Trimming stripped 6 bases from V and 0 bases from J, with 11 bases between. CDR3 sequence: CASRIGISNYGYTF. In DNA, the CDR3 is TGCGCCAGCAGAATTGGCATTTCTAACTATGGCTACACCTTC.

The chain uses TRBV6-5 and TRBJ2-7; unclear D gene. This CDR3 is built from 11 residues. Germline lookup yields CDR1 MNHEY and CDR2 SVGAGI. V gave up 6 bases and J gave up 4 bases, with 7 bases separating them. The CDR3 here is CASRRDYEQYF. CDR3 coding DNA: TGTGCCAGCAGAAGAGATTACGAGCAGTACTTC.

The chain links TRBV5-4 to TRBJ2-1, with TRBD2 matching 7 bases. In germline, CDR1 is SGHNT, CDR2 YYREEE (reference sequence). Trimming at V came to 3 bases and at J to 2 bases, leaving 5 bases not matched to a gene. The CDR3 has 15 amino acids. CDR3 amino acids: CASSWSGAAYNEQFF. CDR3 coding DNA: TGTGCCAGCAGCTGGAGCGGGGCCGCCTACAATGAGCAGTTCTTC.

The chain has TRBV9 and TRBJ1-5; 9 bases are a match to TRBD1. V dropped 0 bases and J dropped 3; count of bases not matched to a gene: 1. The CDR3 is made up of 15 amino acids. Germline-derived CDR1 and CDR2 are SGDLS and YYNGEE. The DNA of the CDR3 is TGTGCCAGCAGCGTAGGGACAGGGGACAATCAGCCCCAGCATTTT. Protein product: CASSVGTGDNQPQHF.

This rearrangement joins TRBV28 to TRBJ1-2; possibly TRBD1 for D (6 bases). Trimming shortened V by 0 bases and J by 6 bases, and 17 bases separated the two germline ends. The CDR3 is 16 amino acids. In germline, CDR1 is MDHEN, CDR2 SYDVKM. CDR3 bases: TGTGCCAGCAGTTTATGGGGGGGCACAGCCCACAATGGCTACACCTTC. It encodes CASSLWGGTAHNGYTF.